The 29 T cell receptor beta chains below all came from one sample that was sequenced in a study of CXCR3-negative and CXCR3-positive naive CD8 T cells. The TRB cDNA libraries were prepared by 5' RACE with UMI labels. TCRdb processed the 5' RACE reads again and assigns one entry to each CDR3 protein, with no DNA. Its listing shows about 8,500 distinct CDR3 sequences. The sequencing input was naive CXCR3- CD8+ T cells from blood. Subset: CD45RO-CCR7+CD27+CD95- naive CD8+ T cells lacking CXCR3 (TNR3-). Receptors were obtained from a human donor in good health. Some clones in this sample may be carry-over from other donors' samples.

The chain is built from TRBV7-9 and TRBJ1-1. Germline assignment: CDR1 SEHNR and CDR2 FQNEAQ (reference sequence). The CDR3 length is 12 residues. The CDR3 loop reads CASGPTNTEAFF.

CDR3 amino acids: CASRTGFQPQHF. The gene calls are TRBV6-5 and TRBJ1-5; checking the TCRdb D call of TRBD1 is not possible without DNA. CDR3 length: 12 amino acids. Germline V gives CDR1 MNHEY, CDR2 SVGAGI.

The chain combines TRBV6-2 or TRBV6-3 with TRBJ2-1; with no DNA, the TCRdb D assignment of TRBD2 cannot be verified. CDR1 MNHEY and CDR2 SVGEGT come from the germline V gene. The CDR3 is 15 residues long. The CDR3 reads CASSYLPSGDNEQFF.

According to its frequency, this clonotype is medium-sized (0.01 to 0.1%). This rearrangement joins TRBV20-1 to TRBJ2-1; the D call from TCRdb, TRBD2, cannot be confirmed without DNA. The CDR3 runs 13 residues. The V gene's germline CDR1 is DFQATT and CDR2 SNEGSKA (reference sequence). CDR3 sequence reads: CSARTSGSHEQFF.

V usage is TRBV29-1 and J usage is TRBJ2-2; TCRdb's D call, TRBD1, is unchecked because there is no DNA. Germline CDR1 is SQVTM and CDR2 is ANQGSEA. The CDR3 runs to 15 residues. The CDR3 region is CSVEEAGQNTGELFF.

The CDR3 sequence: CASSSWPLATGTDTQYF. The V call is TRBV7-2, the J call TRBJ2-3; TCRdb outputs TRBD1, but without DNA this stays unchecked. The CDR3 is made up of 17 amino acids. Per germline, CDR1 SGHTA and CDR2 FQGNSA.

The chain uses TRBV5-1 and TRBJ2-7. The CDR3 extends over 13 amino acids. Germline CDR1 and CDR2: SGHRS and YFSETQ. CDR3 amino acids: CASSLTGPYEQYF.

The rearrangement uses TRBV2 and TRBJ1-2. The CDR3 is 14 residues long. In germline, CDR1 is SNHLY, CDR2 FYNNEI. The CDR3 protein is CASRENRPNYGYTF.

The J gene is TRBJ2-2, the V gene TRBV6-5; TCRdb calls TRBD1, which cannot be checked without DNA. The CDR3 sequence is 14 residues long. Per the germline V gene, CDR1 is MNHEY and CDR2 is SVGAGI. CDR3 in amino acids: CASTGHTNTGELFF.

The chain carries TRBV4-2 and TRBJ1-1; TCRdb proposes TRBD1, but this gene call is untestable without DNA. Germline V gene lookup returns CDR1 LGHNA and CDR2 YNFKEQ. The CDR3 has 18 residues. CDR3 amino acids: CASSQEFAHGGLRTEAFF.

This chain connects TRBV27 to TRBJ1-5. The germline V gene encodes CDR1 MNHEY and CDR2 SMNVEV (reference sequence). The CDR3 spans 14 residues. This CDR3 is CASSFLGMGQPQHF.

This clonotype is labeled medium-sized (0.01 to 0.1%) based on frequency. This sequence joins TRBV13 and TRBJ2-2. The CDR3 has 13 residues. Germline CDR1 reads PRHDT; CDR2 reads FYEKMQ (reference sequence). CDR3 in amino acids: CASSFRVTGELFF.

This rearrangement joins TRBV29-1 to TRBJ2-1; TCRdb's D call, TRBD2, is unchecked because there is no DNA. Germline assignment: CDR1 SQVTM and CDR2 ANQGSEA. The CDR3 runs 16 residues. This chain's CDR3 is CSVEWGLAGSYNEQFF.

This clonotype counts as medium-sized by frequency. The CDR3: CATSRTRQGPLNEQFF. The chain joins TRBV15 to TRBJ2-1; the D gene TCRdb calls, TRBD1, cannot be checked with no DNA. CDR3 length equals 16 residues. The germline V gene encodes CDR1 LNHNV and CDR2 YYDKDF (reference sequence).

The V and J genes are TRBV6-1 and TRBJ2-1; TCRdb's D call of TRBD2 is untestable without DNA. The CDR3 is 13 residues long. Germline V gene lookup returns CDR1 MNHNS and CDR2 SASEGT. The CDR3 reads CASRLADYNEQFF.

The genes are TRBV29-1 and TRBJ2-1; with no DNA, the TCRdb D assignment of TRBD1 cannot be verified. Germline V gives CDR1 SQVTM, CDR2 ANQGSEA. The CDR3 runs to 11 residues. The CDR3 loop is CSVGTYNEQFF.

The chain recombines TRBV20-1 with TRBJ1-2. CDR1 and CDR2 from the germline V gene are DFQATT and SNEGSKA (reference sequence). CDR3 length: 11 residues. The CDR3 loop is CSARGPYGYTF.

This clonotype is identified as medium-sized from frequency. This chain joins TRBV9 and TRBJ2-1. The CDR3 is 13 residues long. Germline V CDR1 and CDR2: SGDLS, YYNGEE. The CDR3 region is CASTPKDYNEQFF.

The chain uses TRBV11-2 and TRBJ2-1; TCRdb lists TRBD2, though no DNA is available to test this call. In germline, CDR1 is SGHAT, CDR2 FQNNGV. The CDR3 runs 14 residues. Here the CDR3 reads CASSLVVSGDEQFF.

The J gene is TRBJ2-1, the V gene TRBV3-1; TCRdb lists TRBD2, though no DNA is available to test this call. The germline V gene has CDR1 LGHDT and CDR2 YNNKEL (reference sequence). There are 14 residues in the CDR3. This CDR3 reads CASSQGGGPNEQFF.

Its frequency marks this clonotype as medium-sized (0.01 to 0.1%). This chain uses TRBV5-1 with TRBJ2-1. Germline CDR1 and CDR2: SGHRS and YFSETQ. The CDR3 totals 15 residues. CDR3 sequence: CASSLSRGSYNEQFF.

The chain uses TRBV15 and TRBJ2-7. Germline lookup yields CDR1 LNHNV and CDR2 YYDKDF (reference sequence). There are 13 residues in the CDR3. This chain's CDR3 is CATSTTLAYEQYF.

V usage is TRBV28 and J usage is TRBJ2-7. The CDR3 covers 12 residues. Germline assignment: CDR1 MDHEN and CDR2 SYDVKM. The CDR3 here is CASSFQLSEQYF.

This sequence joins TRBV18 and TRBJ2-2. The CDR3 runs to 12 residues. Germline V gives CDR1 KGHSH, CDR2 LQKENI. CDR3 sequence reads: CASSLDPGELFF.

The chain is built from TRBV7-2 and TRBJ2-1; with no DNA, the TCRdb D assignment of TRBD1 cannot be verified. Germline values: CDR1 SGHTA, CDR2 FQGNSA. This CDR3 is built from 16 residues. The CDR3 spells CASSLVTGIIGDEQFF.

According to its frequency, this clonotype is medium-sized. V and J are TRBV6-2 or TRBV6-3 and TRBJ1-1; the D gene TCRdb calls, TRBD1, cannot be checked with no DNA. This CDR3 is built from 17 residues. Germline V gene data show CDR1 as MNHEY and CDR2 as SVGEGT. Here the CDR3 reads CASSYYGLTGIDTEAFF.

Frequency places this clonotype as medium-sized. The V and J genes are TRBV28 and TRBJ1-4; TCRdb indicates TRBD1, and absent DNA this call remains unverified. This CDR3 contains 15 residues. Looked up from germline, CDR1 is MDHEN and CDR2 is SYDVKM. The CDR3 here is CASSSPRDNNEKLFF. The full variable domain, completed using reference TRBV28 and TRBJ1-4, is DVKVTQSSRYLVKRTGEKVFLECVQDMDHENMFWYRQDPGLGLRLIYFSYDVKMKEKGDIPEGYSVSREKKERFSLILESASTNQTSMYLCASSSPRDNNEKLFFGSGTQLSVL.

The chain carries TRBV4-1 and TRBJ1-1. CDR1 is MGHRA and CDR2 is YSYEKL in the germline V gene. This CDR3 comprises 14 residues. The CDR3 sequence is CASSQRRANTEAFF.

The J gene is TRBJ1-1, the V gene TRBV29-1; TCRdb's assignment of TRBD1 cannot be checked, as there is no DNA. Germline CDR1 is SQVTM and CDR2 is ANQGSEA. This CDR3 comprises 12 residues. Here the CDR3 reads CRAVGVNTEAFF. Together with reference TRBV29-1 and TRBJ1-1, the CDR3 gives the full variable domain: SAVISQKPSRDICQRGTSLTIQCQVDSQVTMMFWYRQQPGQSLTLIATANQGSEATYESGFVIDKFPISRPNLTFSTLTVSNMSPEDSSIYLCRAVGVNTEAFFGQGTRLTVV.